The present T cell receptor (beta chain) was sequenced within a study of T cell clones after liver transplantation. Study context: Post-transplant blood was tracked for graft-donor-reactive T cell clones identified in a pre-transplant mixed lymphocyte reaction. Graft-donor-reactive sequences were compared with third-party-reactive TCRbeta sequences from pre-transplant mixed lymphocyte reactions.

Profiling relied on immunoSEQ multiplex PCR, and the TCRdb table lists in-frame clones only, not all of them. This table holds 50,000 to 70,000 clones, about 70% found once. Study outcomes and limitations: Rather than being deleted, graft donor-reactive T cells may have moved into the graft. Post-transplant time points were not standardized, so conclusions are preliminary.

This clone came up a few times. Its antigen is currently unknown. This CDR3 spans 11 amino acids. V lost 3 bases to trimming and J lost 8 bases, with 10 bases between them. CDR1 DFQATT and CDR2 SNEGSKA come from the germline V gene (reference sequence). The sequences come from CD4+ T cells from blood, collected at the approximately 16-month timepoint. The chain couples TRBV20-1 to TRBJ1-2, with no clear D. The sequence was obtained from a human patient who received a liver transplant. Some of these T cells may belong to the graft donor. The CDR3 reads CSASHLKGYTF. CDR3 in DNA: TGCAGTGCTAGTCACTTAAAGGGCTACACCTTC.